Given below is one T cell receptor beta chain in context. Its antigen is unknown. The sample holds no much larger clone one base away, and base qualities are not on file. TCR beta CDR3 regions were amplified from RNA transcripts. The first round of RT-PCR for the TCR CDR3 was performed with the HTBI primer set and the Qiagen OneStep RT-PCR kit. A second multiplex PCR round built the libraries, followed by size selection and purification. The libraries were sequenced on an Illumina HiSeq2000 using paired-end 100 bp reads. Turning to the authors' computational methods: SOAPnuke was used to process the raw data, throwing out any read that contained adapters or uncalled bases, had a mean Phred below 15, or lacked an exact constant-primer or identifier match. High-quality paired reads were merged using COPE v1.2.5, and each unique nucleotide sequence was defined as a clonotype. Clonotypes were aligned to IMGT TRBV, TRBD and TRBJ reference segments using MiTCR v1.1. The analysis was restricted to V-J combinations with a frequency above 0.0001, which together covered over 99% of the repertoires. The TCS score was defined as F50 (clonal expansion) divided by E x V (chaos), with BLOSUM62-based TCRdist calculated between CDR3 peptides within each V-J. Welch's t-statistics and random forest reduced around 550 V-J features to 13, which were used in a naive Bayes classifier (R e1071). TCRdb reworked the public reads: Q25 trimming with fastp, MiXCR clone assembly, productive beta chains retained. Records with the same CDR3 protein are collapsed into one entry carrying the most frequent genes and DNA. Here the V and J calls rest on TCRdb's processing, not on the authors' analysis. For this sample there are roughly 200,000 distinct CDR3 sequences; roughly 18% appear just once. The top ten hold around two fifths of the sample.

CDR1 MDHEN and CDR2 SYDVKM were looked up in the germline V gene. A distance of 11 bases separates the germline ends of V and J, which lose 8 bases and 3 bases respectively. Counted from cysteine to phenylalanine, this CDR3 has 12 amino acids. Of all the DNA, just the CDR3 is kept, 36 bases in frame from base 1. Stable Graves' hyperthyroidism was defined as the absence of progression to ophthalmopathy over 18 months of follow-up. Hyperthyroidism patients were aged 18 to 65 years and newly diagnosed, with disease duration of less than 2 months. Any patient with an uncontrolled infection, another autoimmune disease, pregnancy or lactation was excluded. Diagnoses relied on clinical symptoms, serum thyroxine and TRAb, thyroid ultrasound and orbital computed tomography. Ficoll-Paque density gradient centrifugation was used to isolate PBMCs from under 11 ml of fresh peripheral blood. Total RNA was extracted with Trizol reagent, and quality was checked on an Agilent 2100 Bioanalyzer.

This sample stems from a study of T cells in Graves' hyperthyroidism and ophthalmopathy (dated by TCRdb to 2018 to 2020). Describing the broader study: Peripheral blood samples were taken at initial diagnosis, before any treatment was given. In addition, the study compared T-cell repertoires in thyroid tissue and in blood from 6 or 7 Graves' hyperthyroidism patients. Following sampling, methimazole starting at 30 mg daily was given to hyperthyroidism patients, and high-dose intravenous methylprednisolone was given to ophthalmopathy patients. An independent validation cohort of under 20 hyperthyroidism patients and 15 or so patients who later progressed to ophthalmopathy tested prospective prediction of ophthalmopathy. The paper describes TCR Vbeta CDR3 sequencing of 130 to 150 peripheral blood samples, made up of about 41 ophthalmopathy patients, 70 to 80 hyperthyroidism patients and approximately 17 progressor patients. To identify TCR V-J signatures that set the groups apart, the researchers used a discovery cohort of 100 patients, made up of fewer than 50 with Graves' ophthalmopathy and 57 with stable Graves' hyperthyroidism. The 100 discovery patients were divided at random into training and test sets in a 7:3 ratio.

The study at large found these results: Most expanded thyroid clonotypes (frequency above 0.001) were also detected in blood, suggesting blood repertoires may reflect thyroid immune responses. In validation, the model predicted progression to ophthalmopathy a median of around 6.5 months before onset, with roughly 70% sensitivity and nearly 75% specificity. Sample size was not statistically predetermined, and investigators were not blinded to group allocation. A model built on a 13 V-J signature distinguished ophthalmopathy from stable hyperthyroidism, reaching 87.88% sensitivity and around 81% specificity in cross-validation and 80%/75% in testing.

The receptor was derived from a man between 35 and 55 years old with Graves' hyperthyroidism. The rearranged chain carries TRBV28 and TRBJ2-7, with the identity of the D gene unclear. Material for sequencing was blood. The DNA is TGTGCCAGCCAGACTGTGATCTACGAGCAGTACTTC. Translated, it gives CASQTVIYEQYF.